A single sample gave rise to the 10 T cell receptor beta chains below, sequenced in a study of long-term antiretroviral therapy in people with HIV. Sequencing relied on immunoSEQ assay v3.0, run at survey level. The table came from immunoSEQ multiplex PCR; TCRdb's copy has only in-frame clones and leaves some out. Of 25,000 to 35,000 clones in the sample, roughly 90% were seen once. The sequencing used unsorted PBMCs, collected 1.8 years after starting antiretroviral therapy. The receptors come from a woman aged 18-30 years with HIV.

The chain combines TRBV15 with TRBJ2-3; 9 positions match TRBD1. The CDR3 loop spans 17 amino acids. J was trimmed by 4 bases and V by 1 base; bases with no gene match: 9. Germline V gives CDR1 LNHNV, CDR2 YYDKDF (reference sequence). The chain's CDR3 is CATSRVGQGKRADTQYF. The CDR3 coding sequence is TGTGCCACCAGCAGAGTAGGACAGGGGAAAAGGGCAGATACGCAGTATTTT.

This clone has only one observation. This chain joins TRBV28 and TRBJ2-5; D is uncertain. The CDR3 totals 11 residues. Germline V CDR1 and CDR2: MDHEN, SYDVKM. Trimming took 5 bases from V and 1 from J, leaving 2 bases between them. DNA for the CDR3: TGTGCCAGCAGTACCCAAGAGACCCAGTACTTC. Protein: CASSTQETQYF.

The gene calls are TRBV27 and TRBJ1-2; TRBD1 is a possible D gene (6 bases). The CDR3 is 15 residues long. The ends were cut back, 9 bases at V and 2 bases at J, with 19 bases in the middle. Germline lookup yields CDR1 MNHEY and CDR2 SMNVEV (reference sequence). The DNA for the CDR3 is TGTGCCAGTTTACCGACAGGTCCGCCAAACTATGGCTACACCTTC. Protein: CASLPTGPPNYGYTF.

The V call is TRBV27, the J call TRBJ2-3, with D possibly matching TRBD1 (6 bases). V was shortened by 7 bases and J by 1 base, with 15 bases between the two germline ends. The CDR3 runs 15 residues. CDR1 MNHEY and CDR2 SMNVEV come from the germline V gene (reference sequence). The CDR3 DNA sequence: TGTGCCAGCACCTTAGGGGGTACCCGCACAGATACGCAGTATTTT. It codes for CASTLGGTRTDTQYF.

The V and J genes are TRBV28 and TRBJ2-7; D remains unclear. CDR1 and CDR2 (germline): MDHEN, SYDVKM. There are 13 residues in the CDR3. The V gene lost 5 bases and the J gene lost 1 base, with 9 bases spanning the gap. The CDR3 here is CASSGTVSYEQYF. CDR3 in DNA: TGTGCCAGCAGTGGCACAGTTTCCTACGAGCAGTACTTC.

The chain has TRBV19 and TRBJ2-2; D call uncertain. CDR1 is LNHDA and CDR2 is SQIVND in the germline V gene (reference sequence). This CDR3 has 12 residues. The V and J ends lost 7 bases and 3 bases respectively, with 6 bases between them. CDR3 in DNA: TGTGCCAGTAATCCTTACACCGGGGAGCTGTTTTTT. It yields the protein CASNPYTGELFF.

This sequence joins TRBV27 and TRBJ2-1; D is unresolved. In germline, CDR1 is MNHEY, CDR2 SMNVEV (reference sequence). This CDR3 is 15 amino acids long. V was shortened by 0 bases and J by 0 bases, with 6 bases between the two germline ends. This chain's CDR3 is CASSLSPSSYNEQFF. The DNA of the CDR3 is TGTGCCAGCAGTTTATCGCCCAGCTCCTACAATGAGCAGTTCTTC.

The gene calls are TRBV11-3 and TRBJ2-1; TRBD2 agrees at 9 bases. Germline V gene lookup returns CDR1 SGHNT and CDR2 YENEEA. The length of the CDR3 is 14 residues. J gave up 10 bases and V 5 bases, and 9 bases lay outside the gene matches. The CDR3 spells CASSRGAGGGEQFF. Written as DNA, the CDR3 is TGTGCCAGCAGCAGGGGAGCGGGAGGAGGGGAGCAGTTCTTC.

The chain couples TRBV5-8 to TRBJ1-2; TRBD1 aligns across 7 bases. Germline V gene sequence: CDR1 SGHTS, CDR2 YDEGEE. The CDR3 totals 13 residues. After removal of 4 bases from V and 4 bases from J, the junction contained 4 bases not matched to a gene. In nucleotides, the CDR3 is TGTGCCAGCAGCCGGGACAGACTCTATGGCTACACCTTC. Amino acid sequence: CASSRDRLYGYTF.

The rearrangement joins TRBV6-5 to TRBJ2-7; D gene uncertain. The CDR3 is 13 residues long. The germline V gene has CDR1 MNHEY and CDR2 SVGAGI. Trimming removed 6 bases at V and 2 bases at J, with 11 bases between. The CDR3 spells CASRRGLTYEQYF. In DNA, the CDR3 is TGTGCCAGCAGAAGAGGCTTGACCTACGAGCAGTACTTC.